The 25 T cell receptor beta chains below were found in one sample sequenced in a study of cytomegalovirus exposure and HLA in healthy donors. The repertoire was sequenced with immunoSEQ multiplex PCR; TCRdb's copy has only in-frame clones and lacks some. The table shows 150,000 to 200,000 clones, with 86% occurring only once. The sample consisted of PBMCs. The receptors were sampled from a man aged 18 to 35 in good health and CMV-seropositive.

The V and J genes are TRBV5-1 and TRBJ2-2, with D unresolved. The length of the CDR3 is 15 residues. Per the germline V gene, CDR1 is SGHRS and CDR2 is YFSETQ. V shed 4 bases and J shed 0 bases, with 10 bases lying between them. In DNA, the CDR3 is TGCGCCAGCAGCCGCGACAACCCGAACACCGGGGAGCTGTTTTTT. This sequence encodes CASSRDNPNTGELFF.

The rearrangement joins TRBV28 to TRBJ2-7; D is undetermined. Deletions cut 1 base from V and 7 bases from J, with 8 bases between. The V gene's germline CDR1 is MDHEN and CDR2 SYDVKM. This CDR3 is built from 12 residues. CDR3 sequence (DNA): TGTGCCAGCAGTTTATTAACAGAAGAGCAGTACTTC. This gives the protein CASSLLTEEQYF.

This clone turned up a few times. The CDR3: CASSLRGQGAGEQYF. CDR3 DNA sequence: TGTGCCAGCAGTTTAAGGGGACAGGGGGCCGGCGAGCAGTACTTC. This rearrangement joins TRBV27 to TRBJ2-7, with 12 bases that match TRBD1. The V segment lost 2 bases and the J segment 6 bases; nucleotides outside the gene matches: 5. The germline V gene has CDR1 MNHEY and CDR2 SMNVEV (reference sequence). This CDR3 has 15 amino acids.

This chain links TRBV27 with TRBJ2-7, with D possibly matching TRBD1 (6 bases). V lost 6 bases, J lost 2 bases, and 8 bases lay in between. From germline, CDR1 is MNHEY and CDR2 SMNVEV (reference sequence). The CDR3 runs 12 residues. The CDR3 loop is CASRGTPYEQYF. The CDR3 region has the DNA TGTGCCAGCAGAGGGACACCCTACGAGCAGTACTTC.

A word on this clone: Likely a read error: the CDR3 ends without its conserved phenylalanine or tryptophan. The DNA is left out, because the CDR3 cannot be placed on it with certainty; the CDR3 is given as TCRdb lists it. This rearrangement joins TRBV4-3 to TRBJ1-3; TRBD1, the table's D call, was not compared with the DNA. Both ends counted, the CDR3 spans 10 residues. Germline-derived CDR1 and CDR2 are LGHNA and YSLEER. CDR3 in amino acids: CASRGAEGDG.

V usage is TRBV29-1 and J usage is TRBJ2-7, with 9 positions matching TRBD1. J gave up 4 bases and V 1 base, and 5 bases lay outside the gene matches. Germline V lookup: CDR1 SQVTM, CDR2 ANQGSEA. The CDR3 is made up of 14 amino acids. Here the CDR3 reads CSVEGTGVGYEQYF. In nucleotides, the CDR3 is TGCAGCGTTGAAGGGACAGGGGTTGGTTACGAGCAGTACTTC.

This chain links TRBV7-9 with TRBJ2-7; D remains ambiguous. V was clipped by 1 base and J by 6 bases, with 7 bases between them. Germline CDR1 SEHNR, CDR2 FQNEAQ (reference sequence). The CDR3 runs 12 residues. The CDR3 sequence: CASSLDRGEQYF. The CDR3 bases are TGTGCCAGCAGCTTAGATCGAGGCGAGCAGTACTTC. The variable domain in full, completed from reference TRBV7-9 and TRBJ2-7, reads DTGVSQNPRHKITKRGQNVTFRCDPISEHNRLYWYRQTLGQGPEFLTYFQNEAQLEKSRLLSDRFSAERPKGSFSTLEIQRTEQGDSAMYLCASSLDRGEQYFGPGTRLTVT.

The chain links TRBV10-3 to TRBJ2-2; TRBD1 matches at 9 bases. The CDR3 covers 15 residues. Germline CDR1 is ENHRY and CDR2 is SYGVKD. V was pared by 10 bases and J by 0 bases, with 6 bases of the junction left unmatched. CDR3 nucleotides: TGTGCCAGCGCACAGGGGGCGGCGAACACCGGGGAGCTGTTTTTT. It encodes CASAQGAANTGELFF.

The chain has TRBV4-2 and TRBJ2-1; D perhaps matches TRBD2 (7 bases). The V and J ends lost 1 base and 6 bases respectively, with 13 bases between them. Germline V gene sequence: CDR1 LGHNA, CDR2 YNFKEQ. This CDR3 has 15 amino acids. The CDR3 is CASSQAGGLPNEQFF. CDR3 bases: TGTGCCAGCAGCCAAGCGGGGGGCCTTCCCAATGAGCAGTTCTTC.

This rearrangement joins TRBV30 to TRBJ1-3; 9 bases are shared with TRBD1. CDR1 and CDR2 from the germline V gene are GTSNPN and SVGIG (reference sequence). V lost 2 bases and J lost 5; bases outside the gene matches: 10. CDR3 length: 16 amino acids. The CDR3 DNA follows: TGTGCCTGGAGTACCGCGGACAGGGGAGGCAGAAACACCATATATTTT. It is translated as CAWSTADRGGRNTIYF.

This sequence joins TRBV6-5 and TRBJ1-2, with D possibly being TRBD1 (6 bases). The CDR3 is 13 residues long. Germline-derived CDR1 and CDR2 are MNHEY and SVGAGI. Trimming left V 6 bases short and J 2 bases short, with 10 bases between. The CDR3 loop reads CASRRDINYGYTF. The CDR3 nucleotides read TGTGCCAGCAGAAGGGACATAAACTATGGCTACACCTTC.

This clone has only a few counts. The rearrangement links TRBV7-9 to TRBJ2-7; 10 positions match TRBD2. After removal of 4 bases from V and 4 bases from J, the junction contained 7 bases not matched to a gene. Germline V gives CDR1 SEHNR, CDR2 FQNEAQ (reference sequence). The length of the CDR3 is 15 residues. The CDR3 here is CASSSKGLALYEQYF. CDR3 nucleotides: TGTGCCAGCAGCTCTAAGGGACTAGCGCTTTACGAGCAGTACTTC.

The chain carries TRBV6-6 and TRBJ2-7, with D perhaps TRBD2 (5 bases). The germline V gene encodes CDR1 MNHNY and CDR2 SVGAGI (reference sequence). Trimming cost V 0 bases and J 6 bases, with 15 bases left between them. The CDR3 consists of 15 residues. In DNA, the CDR3 is TGTGCCAGCAGTTACTCTGGCGGAGGTTTGCCCGAGCAGTACTTC. Protein product: CASSYSGGGLPEQYF.

J is TRBJ2-6 and V is TRBV6-4, with D maybe TRBD1 (5 bases). The germline V gene encodes CDR1 MRHNA and CDR2 SNTAGT. CDR3 length: 15 residues. Trimming took off 6 bases at V and 0 bases at J, with 9 bases between the two ends. This chain's CDR3 is CASSTGNSGANVLTF. In DNA, the CDR3 is TGTGCCAGCAGCACAGGTAACTCTGGGGCCAACGTCCTGACTTTC.

V is TRBV5-3 and J is TRBJ2-1; 11 bases fit TRBD2. TRBV5-3 is designated an ORF whose function remains uncertain. The V segment lost 0 bases and the J segment 7 bases; nucleotides outside the gene matches: 3. This CDR3 region has 15 residues. CDR3 region: CARSLGLAGGNEQFF. In DNA, the CDR3 is TGTGCCAGAAGCTTGGGTCTAGCGGGAGGTAATGAGCAGTTCTTC.

Notes on this clone: Germline is not matched at one junction end, which may reflect a read error. V usage is TRBV27 and J usage is TRBJ2-7; 7 bases map to TRBD1. Germline-derived CDR1 and CDR2 are MNHEY and SMNVEV (reference sequence). The length of the CDR3 is 14 residues. The CDR3 bases are TGTGCCGGCAGTTTAGTGGGACAGCGCTACGAGCAGTACTTC. This translates into CAGSLVGQRYEQYF.

The chain has TRBV9 and TRBJ2-3; TRBD2 might be the D (7 bases). Germline V gene data show CDR1 as SGDLS and CDR2 as YYNGEE. V was pared by 0 bases and J by 4 bases, with 18 bases between. CDR3 size: 17 residues. CDR3 bases: TGTGCCAGCAGCGTAGGGGGGGCGGGGGTCATTTCAGATACGCAGTATTTT. Its protein is CASSVGGAGVISDTQYF.

The chain employs TRBV11-2 and TRBJ1-1, with D hard to call. There are 11 residues in the CDR3. The V end was cut by 6 bases, the J end by 6 bases, with 8 bases between. The germline gives CDR1 SGHAT, CDR2 FQNNGV. CDR3 region: CASRQSAEAFF. Written as DNA, the CDR3 is TGTGCCAGCAGACAAAGCGCTGAAGCTTTCTTT.

The chain has TRBV19 and TRBJ2-7; possibly TRBD2 for D (5 bases). This CDR3 is built from 13 residues. The V end lost 4 bases, the J end lost 5 bases, and 12 bases lay between the germline ends. Germline V CDR1 and CDR2: LNHDA, SQIVND (reference sequence). In nucleotides, the CDR3 is TGTGCCAGTAGTAGACGAGAGGGCGACGAGCAGTACTTC. It specifies CASSRREGDEQYF. Full variable domain (rest looked up from reference TRBV19 and TRBJ2-7): DGGITQSPKYLFRKEGQNVTLSCEQNLNHDAMYWYRQDPGQGLRLIYYSQIVNDFQKGDIAEGYSVSREKKESFPLTVTSAQKNPTAFYLCASSRREGDEQYFGPGTRLTVT.

The chain uses TRBV7-9 and TRBJ1-5; D call uncertain. Per germline, CDR1 SEHNR and CDR2 FQNEAQ (reference sequence). The CDR3 contains 15 residues. V gave up 5 bases and J gave up 2 bases, with 13 bases separating them. The DNA of the CDR3 is TGTGCCAGCAGCAGCCCGGGTGTAGGCAATCAGCCCCAGCATTTT. Protein sequence: CASSSPGVGNQPQHF.

This clone was seen only once. The chain is built from TRBV4-3 and TRBJ2-1; 9 bases agree with TRBD2. Germline V gives CDR1 LGHNA, CDR2 YSLEER. The length of the CDR3 is 16 residues. V dropped 3 bases and J dropped 5; count of bases not matched to a gene: 8. The DNA for the CDR3 is TGCGCCAGCAGCCAGGATATAGCGGGGGTCCACAATGAGCAGTTCTTC. It is translated as CASSQDIAGVHNEQFF.

V usage is TRBV27 and J usage is TRBJ2-7, with 10 bases that match TRBD1. The germline V gene has CDR1 MNHEY and CDR2 SMNVEV (reference sequence). The CDR3 totals 14 residues. V trimming: 5 bases; J trimming: 7 bases; junction bases outside the gene matches: 8. The CDR3 sequence is CASSLTRTGGEQYF. The CDR3 DNA follows: TGTGCCAGCAGTCTCACTCGGACAGGGGGAGAGCAGTACTTC.

This rearrangement joins TRBV18 to TRBJ2-5; 9 nucleotides line up with TRBD2. Germline loops: CDR1 KGHSH, CDR2 LQKENI. The junction had 4 bases not matched to a gene; V was cut back by 0 bases and J by 5 bases. The CDR3 is 15 residues long. The CDR3 nucleotides read TGTGCCAGCTCACCACCGGGACTAGCCGAGGAGACCCAGTACTTC. Protein: CASSPPGLAEETQYF.

The table lists this clone with a count of one. This chain links TRBV5-1 with TRBJ2-5, with TRBD2 matching 9 bases. The CDR3 consists of 16 residues. Germline V CDR1 and CDR2: SGHRS, YFSETQ. V gave up 0 bases and J gave up 2 bases; unmatched junction bases: 5. As DNA, the CDR3 is TGCGCCAGCAGCTTGGTCCCAGCGGGGGGACAAGAGACCCAGTACTTC. Translated, it gives CASSLVPAGGQETQYF.

J is TRBJ1-2 and V is TRBV19; perhaps TRBD1 as D (5 bases). Germline V CDR1 and CDR2: LNHDA, SQIVND (reference sequence). V lost 1 base, J lost 3 bases, and 9 bases lay in between. The CDR3 covers 14 residues. CDR3 sequence: CASSIAGADYGYTF. The CDR3 DNA reads TGTGCCAGTAGTATAGCTGGGGCCGACTATGGCTACACCTTC.